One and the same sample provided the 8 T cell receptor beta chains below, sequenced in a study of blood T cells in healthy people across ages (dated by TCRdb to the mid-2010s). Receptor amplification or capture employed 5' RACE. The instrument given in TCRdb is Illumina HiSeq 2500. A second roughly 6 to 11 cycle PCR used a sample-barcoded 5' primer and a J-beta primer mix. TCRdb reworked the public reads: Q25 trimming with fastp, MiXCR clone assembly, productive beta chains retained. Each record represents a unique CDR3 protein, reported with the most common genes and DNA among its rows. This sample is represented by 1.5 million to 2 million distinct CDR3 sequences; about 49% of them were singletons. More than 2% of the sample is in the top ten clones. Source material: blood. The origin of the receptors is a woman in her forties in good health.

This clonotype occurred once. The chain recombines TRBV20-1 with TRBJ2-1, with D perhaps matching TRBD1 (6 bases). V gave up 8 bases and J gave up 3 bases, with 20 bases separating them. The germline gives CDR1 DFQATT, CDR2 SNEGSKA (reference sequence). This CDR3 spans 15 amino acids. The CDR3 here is CSTKSLGADYNEQFF. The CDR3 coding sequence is TGCAGTACCAAGAGTTTGGGGGCCGACTACAATGAGCAGTTCTTC.

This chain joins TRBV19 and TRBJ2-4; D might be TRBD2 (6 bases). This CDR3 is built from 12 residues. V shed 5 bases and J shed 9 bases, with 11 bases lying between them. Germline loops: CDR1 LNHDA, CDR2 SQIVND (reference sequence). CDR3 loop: CASSEPRGIQYF. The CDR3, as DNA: TGTGCCAGTAGTGAACCGCGGGGCATTCAGTACTTC.

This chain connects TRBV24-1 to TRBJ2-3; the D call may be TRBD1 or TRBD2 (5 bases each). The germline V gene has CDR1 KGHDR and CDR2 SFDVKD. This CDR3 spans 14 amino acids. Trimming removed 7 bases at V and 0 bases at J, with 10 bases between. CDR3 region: CATSGTSSTDTQYF. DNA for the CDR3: TGTGCCACCAGCGGGACGTCTAGCACAGATACGCAGTATTTT.

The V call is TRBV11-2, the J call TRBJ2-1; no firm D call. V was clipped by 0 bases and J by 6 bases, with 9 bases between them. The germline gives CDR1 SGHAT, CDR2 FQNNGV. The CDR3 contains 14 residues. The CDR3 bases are TGTGCCAGCAGCTTAGAGATCGCCGTCAATGAGCAGTTCTTC. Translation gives CASSLEIAVNEQFF.

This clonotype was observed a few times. The CDR3 loop reads CASSLGTAWSYEQYF. The CDR3, as DNA: TGTGCCAGCAGCTTAGGGACAGCTTGGTCCTACGAGCAGTACTTC. This chain connects TRBV7-2 to TRBJ2-7; the D gene is possibly TRBD1 (6 bases). The CDR3 has 15 amino acids. With 1 base removed from V and 1 base from J, the gap between germline ends came to 11 bases. Germline CDR1 and CDR2: SGHTA and FQGNSA. Based on the CDR3 plus reference TRBV7-2 and TRBJ2-7, the full variable domain is GAGVSQSPSNKVTEKGKDVELRCDPISGHTALYWYRQSLGQGLEFLIYFQGNSAPDKSGLPSDRFSAERTGGSVSTLTIQRTQQEDSAVYLCASSLGTAWSYEQYFGPGTRLTVT.

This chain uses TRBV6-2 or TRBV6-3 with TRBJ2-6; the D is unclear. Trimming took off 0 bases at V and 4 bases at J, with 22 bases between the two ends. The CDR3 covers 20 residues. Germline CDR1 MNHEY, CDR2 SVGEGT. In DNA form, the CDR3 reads TGTGCCAGCAGTTACTCGAATCCCGGACGGACCGGAATCGGGGCCAACGTCCTGACTTTC. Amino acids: CASSYSNPGRTGIGANVLTF.

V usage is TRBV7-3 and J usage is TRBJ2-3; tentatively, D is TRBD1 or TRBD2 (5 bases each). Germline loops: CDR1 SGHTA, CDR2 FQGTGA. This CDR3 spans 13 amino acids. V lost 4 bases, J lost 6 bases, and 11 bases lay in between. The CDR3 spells CASSSGAGDTQYF. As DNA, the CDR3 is TGTGCCAGCAGCTCTGGGGCGGGCGATACGCAGTATTTT.

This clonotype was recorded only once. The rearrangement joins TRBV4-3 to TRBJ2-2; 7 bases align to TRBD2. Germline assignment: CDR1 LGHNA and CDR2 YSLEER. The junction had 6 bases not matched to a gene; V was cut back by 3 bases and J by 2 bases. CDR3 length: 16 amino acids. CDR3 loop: CASSQLASGNTGELFF. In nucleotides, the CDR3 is TGCGCCAGCAGCCAGCTGGCTAGCGGAAACACCGGGGAGCTGTTTTTT.